The rows below give T cell receptor beta chains drawn from one sample of a study of T cells in Graves' hyperthyroidism and ophthalmopathy. In TCRdb, the multiplex PCR reads were re-called with MiXCR into one record per CDR3 protein. This table holds 150,000 or so distinct CDR3 sequences, 8% to 9.5% found once. The specimen was blood. The receptors derive from a woman younger than 35 with Graves' hyperthyroidism that later progressed to Graves' ophthalmopathy. Each CDR3 is given with its conserved first and last residue. Each record gives: CDR3 length, D gene, clone size, J gene, V gene, CDR3 DNA, CDR3 protein. D genes are given only for firm matches. Part of the rows lack a size; the others show once, few, many or a class for expanded clones.

15	TRBD1	few	TRBJ2-3	TRBV5-8	TGTGCCAGCAGCCTACTGACAGGGGTAACAGATACGCAGTATTTT	CASSLLTGVTDTQYF
13	.	many	TRBJ2-1	TRBV25-1	TGTGCCAGCAAGGAGAGGGAGGTAGATGAGCAGTTCTTC	CASKEREVDEQFF
17	TRBD2	many	TRBJ2-1	TRBV11-2	TGTGCCAGCAGCTTAGTTTTCGGGACTAGCACCTACAATGAGCAGTTCTTC	CASSLVFGTSTYNEQFF
13	.	many	TRBJ1-2	TRBV20-1	TGCAGTGCTAGAGCCGGATCTAACTATGGCTACACCTTC	CSARAGSNYGYTF
19	TRBD2	many	TRBJ2-3	TRBV28	TGTGCCAGCTTTAGGCGCAGACTAGCGGGGGGACTTAACACAGATACGCAGTATTTT	CASFRRRLAGGLNTDTQYF
16	.	many	TRBJ1-5	TRBV28	TGTGCCAGCAGGCCGGGGGGCAAGGGGAGCAATCAGCCCCAGCATTTT	CASRPGGKGSNQPQHF
14	.	many	TRBJ2-7	TRBV10-2	TGCGCCAGAAGACTACTTCTACCCTCCTACGAGCAGTACTTC	CARRLLLPSYEQYF
17	TRBD2	many	TRBJ2-3	TRBV12-3/TRBV12-4	TGTGCCAGCAGTCAAGGACTAGCGATTGGGAGCACAGATACGCAGTATTTT	CASSQGLAIGSTDTQYF
14	.	.	TRBJ2-7	TRBV7-9	TGTGCCAGCAGCCGGGACTCCTACTCCTACGAGCAGTACTTC	CASSRDSYSYEQYF
14	.	few	TRBJ2-3	TRBV9	TGTGCCAGCAGCCCCTGGGACAACACAGATACGCAGTATTTT	CASSPWDNTDTQYF
14	TRBD1	many	TRBJ2-7	TRBV20-1	TGCAGTGCTAAGAAACCCGACAGGGCCAACGAGCAGTACTTC	CSAKKPDRANEQYF
14	TRBD1	many	TRBJ2-4	TRBV2	TGTGCCAGCAAGATACAGGGGACCAAAAACATTCAGTACTTC	CASKIQGTKNIQYF
15	.	many	TRBJ1-5	TRBV27	TGTGCCAGCAGTTACGAGGGGGGGCCGAATCAGCCCCAGCATTTT	CASSYEGGPNQPQHF
14	.	.	TRBJ1-1	TRBV29-1	TGCAGCGTCGCTCTACTCATAGGGGACACTGAAGCTTTCTTT	CSVALLIGDTEAFF
12	.	many	TRBJ1-1	TRBV29-1	TGCAGCGTGAACGCAGGAGGGTCTGAAGCTTTCTTT	CSVNAGGSEAFF
12	.	many	TRBJ1-1	TRBV19	TGTGCCAGTAGTCCCTTGGGGACTGAAGCTTTCTTT	CASSPLGTEAFF
15	.	.	TRBJ1-6	TRBV5-1	TGCGCCAGCAGCTTTGAGGCCGGAGGAAATTCACCCCTCCACTTT	CASSFEAGGNSPLHF
14	TRBD1	.	TRBJ2-5	TRBV20-1	TGCAGTGCTCTTCTTGGTAGGGGGCGAGAGACCCAGTACTTC	CSALLGRGRETQYF
15	TRBD1	many	TRBJ2-7	TRBV6-5	TGTGCCAGCAGTTACTCCGGGACAGGGTCCTACGAGCAGTACTTC	CASSYSGTGSYEQYF
14	.	many	TRBJ1-2	TRBV12-3/TRBV12-4	TGTGCCAGCAGCCCCCCCCAGGGAGCCTATGGCTACACCTTC	CASSPPQGAYGYTF
17	.	many	TRBJ2-2	TRBV9	TGTGCCAGCAGCCCCCTTATGGCATACGCGAACACCGGGGAGCTGTTTTTT	CASSPLMAYANTGELFF
16	TRBD2	many	TRBJ2-2	TRBV18	TGTGCCAGCTCAAGACAAGCGGGGGCCAACACCGGGGAGCTGTTTTTT	CASSRQAGANTGELFF